This TCR beta chain stems from a study of shared clonotypes between healthy human individuals. Findings of the study overall: Memory subsets had estimated richness that was generally smaller than that of naive subsets.

Deep was the level at which the assay was run. Roughly 33,000 T cell genomes, or around 180 ng DNA, went into the sorted-subset replicate PCRs. Assay used: immunoSEQ multiplex PCR; TCRdb lists only in-frame clones, some missing. This sample carries around 2,000,000 clones, 85% to 95% of them seen once, and the ten largest clones take more than 0.1%. Points on this clone: Its matching antigen is unknown.

Germline lookup yields CDR1 SGHAT and CDR2 FQNNGV. The CDR3 loop spans 15 amino acids. Trimming left V 1 base short and J 5 bases short, with 14 bases between. The chain is built from TRBV11-2 and TRBJ2-5, with D uncertain. This sequence was found in a man younger than 35 in good health. Sequenced sample: naive CD4+ T cells sorted from blood. Subset described: CD45RA+ positively selected. The CDR3 region is CASSLALGYGETQYF. The CDR3 DNA follows: TGTGCCAGCAGCTTAGCGCTAGGTTATGGCGAGACCCAGTACTTC.